This note documents a single T cell receptor beta chain sequence. Antigen: not known. Trimming removed 6 bases from V and 2 bases from J; junction bases left unmatched: 5. The length of the CDR3 is 14 residues. Per the germline V gene, CDR1 is DFQATT and CDR2 is SNEGSKA (reference sequence). The sample originates from a study of T cells in Graves' hyperthyroidism and ophthalmopathy. TCR beta CDR3 region amplification was performed from RNA transcripts. A first-round RT-PCR of the TCR CDR3 used the HTBI primer set. Each CDR3 protein gets one entry after TCRdb re-called the multiplex PCR reads with MiXCR. Among hundreds of thousands of distinct CDR3 sequences, approximately 25% were seen once, and the ten largest hold roughly 10%. Ophthalmopathy patients had moderate-to-severe active disease, CAS ≥3, NOSPECS ≥4, and disease duration under 3 months. Study-level findings and limits: Blood samples included most of the expanded thyroid clonotypes exceeding 0.001.

The source material was blood. The rearrangement joins TRBV20-1 to TRBJ2-5; TRBD2 aligns across 11 bases. This clonotype originated in a woman aged 25 to 39 with Graves' ophthalmopathy. The CDR3 loop reads CSAGTSGPQETQYF. Written as DNA, the CDR3 is TGCAGTGCCGGGACTAGCGGTCCACAAGAGACCCAGTACTTC.